The 23 T cell receptor beta chains reported below all come from one sample, sequenced in a study of CD8 T cells in ankylosing spondylitis. TCRdb redid the calling of the 5' RACE reads with MiXCR, one entry per CDR3 protein. The sample includes 200,000 to 250,000 distinct CDR3 sequences, under 12% of them seen just once. Input material: blood, either unsorted or a sorted T cell fraction (not recorded which). These receptors originate from a male donor with ankylosing spondylitis or in good health (not recorded which).

This clonotype was seen at least ten times. The chain links TRBV30 to TRBJ2-1; D is unresolved. The CDR3 runs to 14 residues. Looked up from germline, CDR1 is GTSNPN and CDR2 is SVGIG (reference sequence). V dropped 2 bases and J dropped 0 bases, with 8 bases sitting between them. The CDR3 region is CAWSHTSSYNEQFF. CDR3 nucleotide sequence: TGTGCCTGGAGTCACACGTCCTCCTACAATGAGCAGTTCTTC.

This clonotype was observed at least ten times. V and J are TRBV11-2 and TRBJ2-1, with a tentative D call TRBD2 (6 bases). The ends were cut back, 4 bases at V and 5 bases at J, with 15 bases in the middle. Germline V gene sequence: CDR1 SGHAT, CDR2 FQNNGV. This CDR3 has 15 residues. The CDR3 DNA reads as TGTGCCAGCAGCTCCCTGGGGCTAGCGAACAATGAGCAGTTCTTC. Its protein product is CASSSLGLANNEQFF.

With regard to this clonotype: Possible read error: a much larger clone is one base away. The rearrangement uses TRBV9 and TRBJ2-5; D uncertain. V was trimmed by 0 bases and J by 2 bases, leaving 8 bases between them. Germline loops: CDR1 SGDLS, CDR2 YYNGEE. The CDR3 consists of 14 residues. The CDR3 sequence is CASSVVGRQETQYF. CDR3 coding DNA: TGTGCCAGCAGCGTAGTCGGCCGTCAAGAGACCCAGTACTTC.

This rearrangement joins TRBV4-1 to TRBJ1-5; 7 bases line up with TRBD1. The germline CDR1 and CDR2 sequences are MGHRA and YSYEKL. Unmatched junction bases numbered 6, after V lost 2 bases and J lost 11 bases. There are 13 residues in the CDR3. CDR3 in DNA: TGCGCCAGCAGCCAAAGACAGGGAGAGTCCCAGCATTTT. The encoded protein is CASSQRQGESQHF.

This chain joins TRBV15 and TRBJ2-7, with a weak D call TRBD2 (5 bases). Germline assignment: CDR1 LNHNV and CDR2 YYDKDF (reference sequence). This CDR3 has 14 residues. Between the trimmed V and J ends, which lost 0 bases and 6 bases, there was a span of 12 bases. The CDR3 region is CATSRDRGPLEQYF. The CDR3 bases are TGTGCCACCAGCAGAGATCGGGGTCCCCTCGAGCAGTACTTC.

The chain combines TRBV3-1 with TRBJ2-7; D might be TRBD1 (5 bases). The germline V gene encodes CDR1 LGHDT and CDR2 YNNKEL (reference sequence). The ends were cut back, 4 bases at V and 6 bases at J, with 16 bases in the middle. CDR3 size: 14 residues. CDR3 nucleotide sequence: TGTGCCAGCAGCCCCTTCAGGGTGTCGGGCGAGCAGTACTTC. Protein sequence: CASSPFRVSGEQYF.

This clonotype was found a few times. This sequence joins TRBV5-1 and TRBJ1-1; TRBD1 matches 12 bases. The CDR3 is made up of 17 amino acids. The J segment lost 8 bases and the V segment lost 3 bases, leaving 14 bases of the junction unmatched. The germline V gene has CDR1 SGHRS and CDR2 YFSETQ. The CDR3 DNA reads as TGCGCCAGCAGCTCCAGACGGGACAGGGGGCGCGGGGAGGAAGCTTTCTTT. Amino acids: CASSSRRDRGRGEEAFF. Variable domain in full (rest from reference TRBV5-1 and TRBJ1-1): KAGVTQTPRYLIKTRGQQVTLSCSPISGHRSVSWYQQTPGQGLQFLFEYFSETQRNKGNFPGRFSGRQFSNSRSEMNVSTLELGDSALYLCASSSRRDRGRGEEAFFGQGTRLTVV.

This clonotype was detected many times. Written as DNA, the CDR3 is TGTGCCAGCAGCGTAGAGAGAACAGATACGCAGTATTTT. Translated, it gives CASSVERTDTQYF. This chain uses TRBV9 with TRBJ2-3; D call uncertain. V was shortened by 0 bases and J by 3 bases, with 5 bases between the two germline ends. The CDR3 contains 13 residues. The germline gives CDR1 SGDLS, CDR2 YYNGEE.

This clonotype turned up a few times. The V gene is TRBV5-1, the J gene TRBJ2-7, with a possible D match to TRBD1 (6 bases). The CDR3 spans 13 residues. Trimming removed 7 bases at V and 1 base at J, with 12 bases between. CDR1 is SGHRS, CDR2 YFSETQ, per germline. The CDR3 sequence: CASSNRASYEQYF. CDR3 DNA: TGCGCCAGCTCGAACAGGGCGTCCTACGAGCAGTACTTC. Based on the CDR3 plus reference TRBV5-1 and TRBJ2-7, the full variable domain is KAGVTQTPRYLIKTRGQQVTLSCSPISGHRSVSWYQQTPGQGLQFLFEYFSETQRNKGNFPGRFSGRQFSNSRSEMNVSTLELGDSALYLCASSNRASYEQYFGPGTRLTVT.

The chain combines TRBV12-3 or TRBV12-4 with TRBJ1-4; 11 positions match TRBD1. The CDR3 sequence is 15 residues long. With V trimmed by 3 bases and J by 8 bases, 5 bases remained unmatched. The CDR3 is CASSFGQGAREKLFF. The DNA for the CDR3 is TGTGCCAGCAGTTTTGGACAGGGGGCGAGGGAAAAACTGTTTTTT.

Turning to this clonotype: The junction and the germline gene differ at one end; a read error may be behind it. This sequence joins TRBV20-1 and TRBJ2-7, with 10 bases identical to TRBD1. Germline CDR1 reads DFQATT; CDR2 reads SNEGSKA (reference sequence). This CDR3 comprises 13 residues. As DNA, the CDR3 is TGCAGTGCTAGGGGGGACAGGGGCTACGGGCAGTACTTC. Translated: CSARGDRGYGQYF.

This rearrangement joins TRBV20-1 to TRBJ2-7; 15 nucleotides agree with TRBD2. The CDR3 has 16 amino acids. The germline V gene has CDR1 DFQATT and CDR2 SNEGSKA (reference sequence). The ends lost 5 bases at V and 0 bases at J; junction bases unmatched: 5. The chain's CDR3 is CSAPGLAGGFSYEQYF. The CDR3 nucleotides are TGCAGTGCTCCGGGACTAGCGGGGGGATTCTCCTACGAGCAGTACTTC.

This clonotype showed up many times. The CDR3 nucleotides are TGTGCCAGCAGCCGCTACAGCGACCTCTTGTACACAGATACGCAGTATTTT. Protein product: CASSRYSDLLYTDTQYF. The chain uses TRBV3-1 and TRBJ2-3; no definite D call. The V end lost 4 bases, the J end lost 2 bases, and 19 bases lay between the germline ends. CDR1 is LGHDT and CDR2 is YNNKEL in the germline V gene (reference sequence). This CDR3 region has 17 residues.

This clonotype was seen a handful of times. The chain recombines TRBV4-1 with TRBJ2-1; D is ambiguous. This CDR3 region has 16 residues. V was clipped by 2 bases and J by 0 bases, with 11 bases between them. Germline assignment: CDR1 MGHRA and CDR2 YSYEKL. The CDR3, as DNA: TGCGCCAGCAGCCAATCCCCCCAGAGCTCCTACAATGAGCAGTTCTTC. This codes for CASSQSPQSSYNEQFF.

The rearrangement uses TRBV1 and TRBJ2-2; TRBD2 reflects the table's D call only, with no check against the DNA. TRBV1 constitutes a pseudogene. The CDR3 covers 12 residues. The CDR3 is CTSSGRAGELFF. The CDR3 bases are TGCACCAGCAGCGGGAGGGCCGGGGAGCTGTTTTTT.

This clonotype was counted ten times or more. The chain joins TRBV20-1 to TRBJ2-7; no clear D. The CDR3 has 10 amino acids. Per the germline V gene, CDR1 is DFQATT and CDR2 is SNEGSKA (reference sequence). Trimming stripped 6 bases from V and 8 bases from J, with 11 bases between. The CDR3 here is CSAPQYKQYF. As DNA, the CDR3 is TGCAGTGCCCCGCAATACAAGCAGTACTTC.

The rearrangement joins TRBV11-2 to TRBJ2-7; D is possibly TRBD2 (5 bases). Germline loops: CDR1 SGHAT, CDR2 FQNNGV. The CDR3 length is 16 residues. With 5 bases removed from V and 0 bases from J, the gap between germline ends came to 17 bases. The CDR3 DNA reads as TGTGCCAGCAGCCCCGGAGGTGCGGCGCGCTCCTACGAGCAGTACTTC. Amino acids: CASSPGGAARSYEQYF.

Many counts were recorded for this clonotype. V usage is TRBV29-1 and J usage is TRBJ2-1; tentative D call: TRBD2 (6 bases). The CDR3 is made up of 12 amino acids. CDR1 is SQVTM and CDR2 is ANQGSEA in the germline V gene. Trimming took off 3 bases at V and 9 bases at J, with 12 bases between the two ends. The CDR3 here is CSVEGLHLEQFF. In DNA form, the CDR3 reads TGCAGCGTTGAGGGACTCCACCTTGAGCAGTTCTTC.

In this sample, this clonotype turned up many times. The chain links TRBV3-1 to TRBJ2-5, with 8 bases lining up with TRBD2. CDR1 and CDR2 (germline): LGHDT, YNNKEL (reference sequence). The trim removed 0 bases at V and 2 bases at J, leaving 5 bases unmatched. The CDR3 is 16 residues long. The CDR3 loop reads CASSQDLLAAQETQYF. The CDR3 bases are TGTGCCAGCAGCCAAGATCTACTAGCGGCTCAAGAGACCCAGTACTTC.

The table lists this clonotype with many counts. The chain uses TRBV5-1 and TRBJ1-2, with TRBD1 as a possible D gene (5 bases). CDR1 SGHRS and CDR2 YFSETQ come from the germline V gene. V lost 4 bases and J 10 bases, leaving 17 bases between the germline ends. The CDR3 is 13 amino acids. CDR3 DNA sequence: TGCGCCAGCAGCCGGGACGGCTCCTCGGACTACACCTTC. Residues: CASSRDGSSDYTF.

This clonotype was counted at least ten times. The chain links TRBV6-2 or TRBV6-3 to TRBJ2-1, with D unresolved. V lost 7 bases, J lost 3 bases, and 10 bases lay in between. CDR1 is MNHEY, CDR2 SVGEGT, per germline. This CDR3 has 13 amino acids. Here the CDR3 reads CASIPLGYNEQFF. The CDR3 nucleotides are TGTGCCAGCATCCCCCTCGGCTACAATGAGCAGTTCTTC.

This clonotype showed up many times. The chain joins TRBV20-1 to TRBJ2-7; 7 nucleotides line up with TRBD2. Germline V gives CDR1 DFQATT, CDR2 SNEGSKA (reference sequence). The trim removed 3 bases at V and 3 bases at J, leaving 5 bases unmatched. CDR3 length equals 13 residues. CDR3 residues: CSARPRGDYEQYF. The CDR3 nucleotides read TGCAGTGCTAGGCCCCGGGGGGACTACGAGCAGTACTTC.

In its sample, this clonotype was seen many times. The chain has TRBV30 and TRBJ1-2; D is uncertain. Germline CDR1 GTSNPN, CDR2 SVGIG (reference sequence). Trimming removed 1 base from V and 9 bases from J, with 9 bases in between. CDR3 length: 11 residues. The CDR3 sequence is CAWSGSRSYTF. The CDR3 DNA reads as TGTGCCTGGAGTGGGAGTCGAAGCTACACCTTC.